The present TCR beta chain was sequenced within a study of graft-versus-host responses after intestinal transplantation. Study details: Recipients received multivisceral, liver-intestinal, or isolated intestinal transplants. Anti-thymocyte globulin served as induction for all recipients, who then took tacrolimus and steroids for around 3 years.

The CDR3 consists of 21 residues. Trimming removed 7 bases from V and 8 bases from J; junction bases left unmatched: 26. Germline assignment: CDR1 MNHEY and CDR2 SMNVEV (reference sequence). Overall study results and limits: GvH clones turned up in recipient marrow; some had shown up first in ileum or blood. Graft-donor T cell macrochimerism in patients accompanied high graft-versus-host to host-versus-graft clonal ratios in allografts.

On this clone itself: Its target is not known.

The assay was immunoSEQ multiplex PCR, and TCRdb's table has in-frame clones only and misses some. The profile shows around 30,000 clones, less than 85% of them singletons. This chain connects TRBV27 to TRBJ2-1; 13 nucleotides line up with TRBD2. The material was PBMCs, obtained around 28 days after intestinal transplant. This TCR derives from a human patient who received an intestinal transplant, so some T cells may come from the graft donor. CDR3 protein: CASKGWTSGSPTKLRSDEQFF. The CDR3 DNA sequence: TGTGCCAGCAAAGGGTGGACTAGCGGGAGCCCAACGAAGTTGAGGTCCGATGAGCAGTTCTTC.